Listed below are T cell receptor beta chains from one sample, sequenced in a study of CD8 T cells in Susac syndrome. In TCRdb, the immunoSEQ multiplex PCR reads were re-called with MiXCR into one record per CDR3 protein. The table lists 200,000 to 250,000 distinct CDR3 sequences, roughly 92% of them singletons, with less than 0.15% in the top ten. Sequenced: CD8+ T cells from PBMCs. These receptors were taken from a human donor with multiple sclerosis. Both conserved end residues are part of each CDR3. A D gene is named only where the DNA matches it firmly. Clone size is stated in some rows and not others, as once, few, many or a class when expanded.

v_call	j_call	clone_size	d_call	cdr3_nt	cdr3_aa
TRBV7-2	TRBJ2-4	.	TRBD1	TGTGCCAGCAGCCGCTTAGTCGCAGGGGGCGCAGAATCGAGCATTCAGTACTTC	CASSRLVAGGAESSIQYF
TRBV7-6	TRBJ2-7	.	TRBD2	TGTGCCAGCAGCTATATGCTAGCGGGAGTAGGCGTGAGGTCCTACGAGCAGTACTTC	CASSYMLAGVGVRSYEQYF
TRBV5-4	TRBJ2-3	.	TRBD2	TGTGCCAGCAGCTATCATAGCGGGACTTACCCCACGAACACAGATACGCAGTATTTT	CASSYHSGTYPTNTDTQYF
TRBV5-1	TRBJ1-2	.	.	TGCGCCAGCAGCTCTAATCCACAATACCTTAACTATGGCTACACCTTC	CASSSNPQYLNYGYTF
TRBV7-7	TRBJ2-2	few	.	TGTGCTAGCACTAGGGGTACCGGGGAGCTGTTTTTT	CASTRGTGELFF
TRBV7-9	TRBJ1-6	.	.	TGTGCCAGCAGCTTAAGGGGGACGAATTCACCCCTCCACTTT	CASSLRGTNSPLHF
TRBV15	TRBJ2-7	.	.	TGTGCCACCAGCAGAGAGAGGGAGACTTCCTACGAGCAGTACTTC	CATSRERETSYEQYF
TRBV20-1	TRBJ2-2	.	.	TGCAGTGCTAGAGATCTCGGACAGAACACCGGGGAGCTGTTTTTT	CSARDLGQNTGELFF
TRBV4-2	TRBJ2-3	.	.	TGTGCCAGCAGCCATCGTTCTGGCACAGATACGCAGTATTTT	CASSHRSGTDTQYF
TRBV29-1	TRBJ1-2	.	.	TGCAGCGTACCGACGGGGGTTGGCTACACCTTC	CSVPTGVGYTF
TRBV6-5	TRBJ1-5	.	.	TGTGCCAGCAGTTACTCGATAGGGGAAAATCAGCCCCAGCATTTT	CASSYSIGENQPQHF
TRBV9	TRBJ2-2	.	TRBD2	TGTGCCAGCAGCTCGGGGGGGCCTACCGGGGAGCTGTTTTTT	CASSSGGPTGELFF
TRBV9	TRBJ1-2	.	.	TGTGCCAGCAGCTCTAGCCCCCAGGCAAACTATGGCTACACCTTC	CASSSSPQANYGYTF
TRBV7-2	TRBJ2-5	.	.	TGTGCCAGCAGCCCCAGGGATAGGACTCAAGAGACCCAGTACTTC	CASSPRDRTQETQYF
TRBV7-9	TRBJ2-1	.	.	TGTGCCAGCAGCGCGTCGGGGCAGCCTTTGTGGAATGAGCAGTTCTTC	CASSASGQPLWNEQFF
TRBV2	TRBJ2-7	.	.	TGTGCCAGCAGTGAAGTACGGGAGCCAAACTACGAGCAGTACTTC	CASSEVREPNYEQYF